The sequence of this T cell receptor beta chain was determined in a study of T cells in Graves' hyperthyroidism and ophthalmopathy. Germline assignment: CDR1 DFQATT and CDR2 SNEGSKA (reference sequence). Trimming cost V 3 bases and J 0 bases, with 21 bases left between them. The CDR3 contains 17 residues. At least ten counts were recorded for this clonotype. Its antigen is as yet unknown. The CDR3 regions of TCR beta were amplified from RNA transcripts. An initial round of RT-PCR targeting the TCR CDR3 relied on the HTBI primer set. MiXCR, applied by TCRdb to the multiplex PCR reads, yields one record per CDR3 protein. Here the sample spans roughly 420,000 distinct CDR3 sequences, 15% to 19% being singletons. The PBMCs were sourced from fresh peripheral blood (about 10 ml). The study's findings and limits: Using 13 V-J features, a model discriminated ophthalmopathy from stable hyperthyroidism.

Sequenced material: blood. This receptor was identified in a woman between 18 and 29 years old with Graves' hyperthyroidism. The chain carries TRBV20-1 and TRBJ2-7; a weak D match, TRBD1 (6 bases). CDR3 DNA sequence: TGCAGTGCTAGGGGGCTGGGGACACAATTTCGCTCCTACGAGCAGTACTTC. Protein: CSARGLGTQFRSYEQYF.